This TCR beta chain comes out of a study of T-cell reconstitution after alpha-beta-depleted transplantation in children. The study's findings and limits: T-cell counts and diversity were attributed mostly to newly produced T cells one year after transplant. There were reportedly several hundred expanded graft clones from which alpha-beta T cells came about two months after transplant.

J gave up 6 bases and V 2 bases, and 8 bases lay outside the gene matches. The CDR3 extends over 16 amino acids. CDR1 and CDR2 from the germline V gene are SNHLY and FYNNEI. Preparation of the TCRbeta library was carried out with unique molecular identifiers. TCRdb reprocessed the PCR reads via MiXCR and lists one record per CDR3 protein. The profile shows 200,000 or so distinct CDR3 sequences, approximately 6.9% of them singletons. This clonotype was observed a few times. What it recognizes is unknown. This chain connects TRBV2 to TRBJ2-1; 9 bases line up with TRBD2. This material consisted of PBMCs, taken before TCRalphabeta/CD19-depleted stem cell transplant. The receptor comes from a boy between 2 and 10 years old with acute lymphoblastic leukemia, due to receive a stem cell transplant. CDR3 loop: CASSEFGSGSVNEQFF. CDR3 coding DNA: TGTGCCAGCAGTGAATTTGGTAGCGGGAGTGTCAATGAGCAGTTCTTC. Looking up the rest from reference TRBV2 and TRBJ2-1 gives the full variable domain: EPEVTQTPSHQVTQMGQEVILRCVPISNHLYFYWYRQILGQKVEFLVSFYNNEISEKSEIFDDQFSVERPDGSNFTLKIRSTKLEDSAMYFCASSEFGSGSVNEQFFGPGTRLTVL.